These T cell receptor beta chains were read from a single sample in a study of technical replicates of blood from a handful of donors. Assay used: immunoSEQ multiplex PCR; TCRdb lists only in-frame clones, some missing. The sample lists under 65,000 clones, approximately 95% occurring once. Sequencing used T cells isolated from PBMCs. The receptors originated from a human donor in good health. The CDR3 runs from the conserved cysteine through the conserved F or W. The order of the fields is V gene, J gene, CDR3 protein.

v_call: TRBV19
j_call: TRBJ2-4
cdr3_aa: CASSLPMGGSIQYF

v_call: TRBV6-5
j_call: TRBJ1-5
cdr3_aa: CASSYSYRGNQPQHF

v_call: TRBV7-2
j_call: TRBJ2-7
cdr3_aa: CASSWRDGYEQYF

v_call: TRBV7-2
j_call: TRBJ2-4
cdr3_aa: CASSSLHMWTGVAKNIQYF

v_call: TRBV7-9
j_call: TRBJ2-6
cdr3_aa: CASSLVPNSGANVLTF

v_call: TRBV4-3
j_call: TRBJ2-3
cdr3_aa: CASSRTSGTDTQYF

v_call: TRBV6-6
j_call: TRBJ1-1
cdr3_aa: CASIRNTEAFF

v_call: TRBV27
j_call: TRBJ1-5
cdr3_aa: CASSLWAGGDQPQHF

v_call: TRBV30
j_call: TRBJ2-1
cdr3_aa: CAWSHGRTSSYNEQFF

v_call: TRBV6-5
j_call: TRBJ1-1
cdr3_aa: CASRPGQVNTEAFF

v_call: TRBV11-3
j_call: TRBJ2-2
cdr3_aa: CASSRDSTGELFF

v_call: TRBV7-2
j_call: TRBJ1-1
cdr3_aa: CASSLAANTEAFF

v_call: TRBV7-8
j_call: TRBJ2-1
cdr3_aa: CASSWTRDNEQFF

v_call: TRBV5-1
j_call: TRBJ2-7
cdr3_aa: CASSLAYPGGYEQYF

v_call: TRBV6-1
j_call: TRBJ1-4
cdr3_aa: CASSARANEKLFF

v_call: TRBV30
j_call: TRBJ2-1
cdr3_aa: CAWSVLRGHEQFF

v_call: TRBV5-8
j_call: TRBJ2-1
cdr3_aa: CASNIGTGLYNEQFF

v_call: TRBV4-1
j_call: TRBJ1-1
cdr3_aa: CASSQTIQGSLNTEAFF

v_call: TRBV4-3
j_call: TRBJ2-7
cdr3_aa: CASSRYGQEGGEQYF

v_call: TRBV27
j_call: TRBJ1-2
cdr3_aa: CASSLYTGLTDFRYGYTF

v_call: TRBV5-6
j_call: TRBJ1-3
cdr3_aa: CASRSTTGYSGNTIYF

v_call: TRBV11-1
j_call: TRBJ2-1
cdr3_aa: CASSLDPGGYNEQFF

v_call: TRBV14
j_call: TRBJ1-3
cdr3_aa: CASHDNRGPSGNTIYF

v_call: TRBV4-3
j_call: TRBJ2-7
cdr3_aa: CASSQEEGTSAAYEQYF

v_call: TRBV28
j_call: TRBJ2-7
cdr3_aa: CASSLQVGVYEQYF

v_call: TRBV30
j_call: TRBJ2-1
cdr3_aa: CAWTRLAYSYNEQFF

v_call: TRBV28
j_call: TRBJ2-1
cdr3_aa: CASIRRDRINSSYNEQFF

v_call: TRBV11-2
j_call: TRBJ2-7
cdr3_aa: CASSRTGTSGRSVHEQYF

v_call: TRBV2
j_call: TRBJ2-1
cdr3_aa: CASPGADEQFF

v_call: TRBV9
j_call: TRBJ2-4
cdr3_aa: CASSGEGYNIQYF

v_call: TRBV27
j_call: TRBJ2-7
cdr3_aa: CASSLTGGISYEQYF

v_call: TRBV6-5
j_call: TRBJ2-5
cdr3_aa: CASSQPSGIQETQYF

v_call: TRBV25-1
j_call: TRBJ1-3
cdr3_aa: CASSEAGGHTIYF

v_call: TRBV28
j_call: TRBJ1-5
cdr3_aa: CASSLSDRGRDNQPQHF

v_call: TRBV6-5
j_call: TRBJ2-7
cdr3_aa: CASSPGVEQYF

v_call: TRBV4-3
j_call: TRBJ2-7
cdr3_aa: CASSVGTGRMTYEQYF

v_call: TRBV30
j_call: TRBJ1-1
cdr3_aa: CAWSGLVGGHTEAFF

v_call: TRBV4-1
j_call: TRBJ1-2
cdr3_aa: CASSRTGLNYGYTF

v_call: TRBV28
j_call: TRBJ2-3
cdr3_aa: CASSPRTSGSWADTQYF

v_call: TRBV4-1
j_call: TRBJ2-1
cdr3_aa: CASSQHSGRAGNEQFF

v_call: TRBV9
j_call: TRBJ1-5
cdr3_aa: CASSAGQDNQPQHF

v_call: TRBV6-5
j_call: TRBJ1-1
cdr3_aa: CASSLETGKTFF

v_call: TRBV5-4
j_call: TRBJ1-4
cdr3_aa: CASSRDSNEKLFF

v_call: TRBV28
j_call: TRBJ2-1
cdr3_aa: CASIDLADTYNEQFF

v_call: TRBV9
j_call: TRBJ1-2
cdr3_aa: CASSVRTDFYGYTF

v_call: TRBV28
j_call: TRBJ1-2
cdr3_aa: CASSLASYNYGYTF

v_call: TRBV28
j_call: TRBJ1-1
cdr3_aa: CASRRQGRTEAFF

v_call: TRBV11-3
j_call: TRBJ1-3
cdr3_aa: CASSLNREGNTIYF

v_call: TRBV4-2
j_call: TRBJ2-1
cdr3_aa: CASSQGPSNEQFF